This T cell receptor beta chain was captured in a study of chronic HIV infection and antiretroviral therapy. The CDR3 is 14 residues long. With V trimmed by 7 bases and J by 5 bases, 11 bases remained unmatched. Per the germline V gene, CDR1 is SQVTM and CDR2 is ANQGSEA. TCRdb processed the 5' RACE reads anew with MiXCR; each CDR3 protein has one entry. The sample carries 45,000 to 60,000 distinct CDR3 sequences, under 20% recorded once. Sample: peripheral blood. The genes are TRBV29-1 and TRBJ2-5; 9 bases map to TRBD2. This TCR was sampled from an adult who had HIV and had not received antiretroviral therapy, or was an uninfected healthy control (not recorded which). The chain's CDR3 is CSGSGGGPSETQYF. The CDR3, as DNA: TGCAGCGGTAGCGGGGGAGGGCCCTCGGAGACCCAGTACTTC.